This entry lists 14 T cell receptor beta chains sequenced from one sample in a study of T cell responses to AZD1222 COVID-19 vaccine. Measured with immunoSEQ multiplex PCR; TCRdb has only the in-frame clones, and not every one. The sample holds 130,000 or so clones, 90% seen once. The sample was peripheral blood, taken on day 0 of AZD1222 vaccination. The receptors were sampled from an adult in good health.

The chain uses TRBV30 and TRBJ1-6; D might be TRBD1 (6 bases). Germline-derived CDR1 and CDR2 are GTSNPN and SVGIG (reference sequence). V was pared by 1 base and J by 1 base, with 14 bases between. CDR3 length: 17 residues. CDR3 in DNA: TGTGCCTGGAGTGCCCGACGGGGGGCTTCCTATAATTCACCCCTCCACTTT. Its translation: CAWSARRGASYNSPLHF.

The chain joins TRBV27 to TRBJ2-7; a possible D gene is TRBD2 (5 bases). The germline CDR1 and CDR2 sequences are MNHEY and SMNVEV (reference sequence). This CDR3 is built from 13 residues. Deletions cut 7 bases from V and 4 bases from J, with 14 bases between. CDR3 DNA sequence: TGTGCCAGCATCCCAGTGGGGAGATACGAGCAGTACTTC. Residues: CASIPVGRYEQYF.

The chain carries TRBV18 and TRBJ1-5; TRBD1 matches 9 bases. Germline CDR1 is KGHSH and CDR2 is LQKENI. After removal of 8 bases from V and 6 bases from J, the junction contained 8 bases not matched to a gene. The CDR3 runs to 14 residues. CDR3 in amino acids: CASQKQGARQPQHF. CDR3 DNA: TGTGCCAGCCAAAAACAGGGGGCGCGTCAGCCCCAGCATTTT.

This clone rates as large. CDR3 in amino acids: CASSSSGRTDTQYF. CDR3 nucleotides: TGTGCCAGCAGCTCCTCGGGCCGCACAGATACGCAGTATTTT. This rearrangement joins TRBV11-3 to TRBJ2-3; no definite D call. The CDR3 is made up of 14 amino acids. Germline V lookup: CDR1 SGHNT, CDR2 YENEEA. With 4 bases removed from V and 1 base from J, the gap between germline ends came to 9 bases.

This rearrangement joins TRBV18 to TRBJ2-2, with TRBD1 as a possible D gene (5 bases). The CDR3 loop spans 16 amino acids. Germline loops: CDR1 KGHSH, CDR2 LQKENI. V was cut by 0 bases and J by 4 bases, with 12 bases left in between. Here the CDR3 DNA reads TGTGCCAGCTCACCACCGACAGTCAGAGGCACCGGGGAGCTGTTTTTT. It translates to CASSPPTVRGTGELFF.

The V call is TRBV18, the J call TRBJ2-2; the match to TRBD1 covers 10 bases. The CDR3 is made up of 16 amino acids. J gave up 3 bases and V 2 bases, and 3 bases lay outside the gene matches. The germline CDR1 and CDR2 sequences are KGHSH and LQKENI. The CDR3 region is CASSPRQGADTGELFF. Written as DNA, the CDR3 is TGTGCCAGCTCACCAAGACAGGGGGCCGACACCGGGGAGCTGTTTTTT.

As DNA, the CDR3 is TGTGCCAGCAATGCCCTGTCTGGCTACACCTTC. Encoded protein: CASNALSGYTF. This chain joins TRBV28 and TRBJ1-2; D not resolved. Trimming took 7 bases from V and 7 from J, leaving 10 bases between them. This CDR3 region has 11 residues. Looked up from germline, CDR1 is MDHEN and CDR2 is SYDVKM.

This clone was picked up many times. The rearrangement uses TRBV7-2 and TRBJ2-3, with D tentatively TRBD2 (6 bases). CDR3 length: 14 amino acids. V was pared by 1 base and J by 5 bases, with 10 bases between. Germline CDR1 and CDR2: SGHTA and FQGNSA. CDR3 bases: TGTGCCAGCAGCTTAGGACTAGAGGTAGATACGCAGTATTTT. As protein: CASSLGLEVDTQYF. Full variable domain (remainder filled in from reference TRBV7-2 and TRBJ2-3): GAGVSQSPSNKVTEKGKDVELRCDPISGHTALYWYRQSLGQGLEFLIYFQGNSAPDKSGLPSDRFSAERTGGSVSTLTIQRTQQEDSAVYLCASSLGLEVDTQYFGPGTRLTVL.

The chain carries TRBV29-1 and TRBJ1-2; maybe TRBD1 (6 bases). CDR1 is SQVTM and CDR2 is ANQGSEA in the germline V gene. The V gene lost 4 bases and the J gene lost 3 bases, with 12 bases spanning the gap. CDR3 length equals 13 residues. CDR3 sequence reads: CSVGGGGYYGYTF. CDR3 sequence (DNA): TGCAGCGTTGGTGGAGGGGGTTACTATGGCTACACCTTC. Supplemented by reference TRBV29-1 and TRBJ1-2, the full variable domain reads SAVISQKPSRDICQRGTSLTIQCQVDSQVTMMFWYRQQPGQSLTLIATANQGSEATYESGFVIDKFPISRPNLTFSTLTVSNMSPEDSSIYLCSVGGGGYYGYTFGSGTRLTVV.

The chain links TRBV27 to TRBJ2-7, with D uncertain. The V gene's germline CDR1 is MNHEY and CDR2 SMNVEV (reference sequence). The CDR3 sequence is 13 residues long. The V gene lost 2 bases and the J gene lost 5 bases, with 10 bases spanning the gap. The chain's CDR3 is CASSLHKSNEQYF. For the CDR3, the DNA is TGTGCCAGCAGTTTACACAAGTCGAACGAGCAGTACTTC.

The chain couples TRBV30 to TRBJ1-3; 9 bases agree with TRBD1. Looked up from germline, CDR1 is GTSNPN and CDR2 is SVGIG (reference sequence). With V trimmed by 8 bases and J by 2 bases, 10 bases remained unmatched. The CDR3 runs to 15 residues. CDR3 coding DNA: TGTGCCATAGGACCACAGGGGGCGACTGGAAACACCATATATTTT. This codes for CAIGPQGATGNTIYF.

This clone showed up just once. The CDR3 spells CASSQDVRGGSQDTQYF. Written as DNA, the CDR3 is TGCGCCAGCAGCCAAGATGTTAGGGGGGGTTCGCAAGATACGCAGTATTTT. The chain employs TRBV4-3 and TRBJ2-3, with D tentatively TRBD2 (7 bases). The CDR3 spans 17 residues. Trimming shortened V by 0 bases and J by 5 bases, and 18 bases separated the two germline ends. CDR1 LGHNA and CDR2 YSLEER come from the germline V gene.

The chain is built from TRBV2 and TRBJ2-3; 12 bases are a match to TRBD2. Trimming took 1 base from V and 4 from J; bases not matched to a gene: 3. From germline, CDR1 is SNHLY and CDR2 FYNNEI. The CDR3 covers 16 residues. CDR3 sequence (DNA): TGTGCCAGCAGTGAAGGACTAGCGGGGGTAGCAGATACGCAGTATTTT. Its protein is CASSEGLAGVADTQYF. Full variable domain (outside the CDR3, taken from reference TRBV2 and TRBJ2-3): EPEVTQTPSHQVTQMGQEVILRCVPISNHLYFYWYRQILGQKVEFLVSFYNNEISEKSEIFDDQFSVERPDGSNFTLKIRSTKLEDSAMYFCASSEGLAGVADTQYFGPGTRLTVL.

The CDR3 region is CASRGGAGNTIYF. As DNA, the CDR3 is TGCGCCAGCAGAGGGGGTGCCGGAAACACCATATATTTT. This chain links TRBV10-2 with TRBJ1-3; a weak D match, TRBD1 (6 bases). The length of the CDR3 is 13 residues. Germline V gene lookup returns CDR1 WSHSY and CDR2 SAAADI. Between the trimmed V and J ends, which lost 6 bases and 4 bases, there was a span of 10 bases.